The rows below give T cell receptor beta chains drawn from one sample of a study of response to subunit inactivated influenza vaccine. TCRdb reprocessed the RT-PCR reads with MiXCR, giving one entry per CDR3 protein. Of a few hundred thousand distinct CDR3 sequences in the sample, approximately 23% are singletons; the top ten hold 10%. Source: PBMCs from blood, taken about 20 months after vaccination. All receptors come from a man aged 50 to 69 who received an inactivated influenza vaccine. Each CDR3 is given with its conserved first and last residue. D genes are given only for firm matches. Only part of the rows carry a size: once, few, many, or a class if the clone is expanded.

v_call	j_call	clone_size	d_call	cdr3_nt	cdr3_aa
TRBV4-3	TRBJ1-3	few	.	TGCGCCAGCAGCCAAGATTGGCAGGGGACAGGAAACACCATATATTTT	CASSQDWQGTGNTIYF
TRBV20-1	TRBJ1-1	.	.	TGCAGTGCTAGCCACACTGAAGCTTTCTTT	CSASHTEAFF
TRBV6-5	TRBJ2-7	.	.	TGTGCCAGCAGTTACTCCCCGGGAATCCACGAGCAGTACTTC	CASSYSPGIHEQYF
TRBV4-3	TRBJ2-7	many	.	TGCGCCAGCAGCCAAGACGGCAGGGCCTACGAGCAGTACTTC	CASSQDGRAYEQYF
TRBV7-2	TRBJ1-4	few	.	TGTGCCAGCAGCCTGGCTAGGGGGATGACTAATGAAAAACTGTTTTTT	CASSLARGMTNEKLFF
TRBV27	TRBJ1-6	few	.	TGTGCCAGCAGTTCCCAGGTTATGAGCTCCTATAATTCACCCCTCCACTTT	CASSSQVMSSYNSPLHF
TRBV15	TRBJ2-2	many	.	TGTGCCACCAGTTATACGAACACCGGGGAGCTGTTTTTT	CATSYTNTGELFF
TRBV3-1	TRBJ1-2	.	.	TGTGCCAGCAGCCAAGCCGCGTCCCTCTATGGCTACACCTTC	CASSQAASLYGYTF
TRBV19	TRBJ1-1	few	.	TGTGCCAGTAGTATTATCCCGGCGGGGGTGAACACTGAAGCTTTCTTT	CASSIIPAGVNTEAFF
TRBV6-1	TRBJ2-3	few	.	TGTGCCAGCAGCCCCCGGAGGGGCCGCATAGATACGCAGTATTTT	CASSPRRGRIDTQYF
TRBV5-6	TRBJ2-7	few	TRBD2	TGTGCCAGCAGCCCCGGGACTAGCGGGTGGTTCTACGAGCAGTACTTC	CASSPGTSGWFYEQYF
TRBV9	TRBJ1-4	few	.	TGTGCCAGCAGCGCCCATGGACAATTGAATAATGAAAAACTGTTTTTT	CASSAHGQLNNEKLFF
TRBV9	TRBJ1-5	few	.	TGTGCCAGCAGCGTAGGTCCCAGCAATCAGCCCCAGCATTTT	CASSVGPSNQPQHF
TRBV28	TRBJ2-2	few	.	TGTGCCAGCAATGGCCAGGGTAGGATCACCGGGGAGCTGTTTTTT	CASNGQGRITGELFF
TRBV5-1	TRBJ2-2	.	.	TGCGCCAGCAGCTTCGAAACGGGTACCGGGGAGCTGTTTTTT	CASSFETGTGELFF
TRBV3-1	TRBJ2-1	.	TRBD2	TGTGCCAGCAGCCCTCTCGATGGACTAGCGGGGGTGTATGAGCAGTTCTTC	CASSPLDGLAGVYEQFF
TRBV5-1	TRBJ1-1	many	.	TGCGCCAGCAGCTTGAAGGTTTTCGGAAACACTGAAGCTTTCTTT	CASSLKVFGNTEAFF
TRBV7-3	TRBJ2-3	.	.	TGTGCCAGCAGCTTAAACCCAGGGAGGCGTACAGATACGCAGTATTTT	CASSLNPGRRTDTQYF
TRBV4-3	TRBJ1-5	few	.	TGCGCCAGCAGCCAAGATTTACAGGGCTATCAGCCCCAGCATTTT	CASSQDLQGYQPQHF
TRBV3-1	TRBJ2-1	.	TRBD1	TGTGCCAGCAGCCCCTACCCAGGGACAGGGGTAATCAATGAGCAGTTCTTC	CASSPYPGTGVINEQFF
TRBV5-1	TRBJ1-1	many	TRBD1	TGCGCCAGCAGCTTGGGATCCGGGACAGGAGGCGTGAACACTGAAGCTTTCTTT	CASSLGSGTGGVNTEAFF
TRBV20-1	TRBJ2-3	.	TRBD2	TGCACCCGCCAGGAGAGGAGCGGGGGCCTCTTCACAGATACGCAGTATTTT	CTRQERSGGLFTDTQYF
TRBV25-1	TRBJ1-1	few	.	TGTGCCAGCAGTCAGACCCAGAACACTGAAGCTTTCTTT	CASSQTQNTEAFF
TRBV25-1	TRBJ1-6	many	.	TGTGCCAGCAGTGACAAGGGGAAATATAATTCACCCCTCCACTTT	CASSDKGKYNSPLHF
TRBV20-1	TRBJ1-3	.	.	TGCAGTGCTAGAGGTTGGAGTGGAAACACCATATATTTT	CSARGWSGNTIYF
TRBV10-1	TRBJ1-6	.	.	TGCGCCAGCAGTGAGTCGAGGGGCGAGACCGGGCGTTCACCCCTCCACTTT	CASSESRGETGRSPLHF
TRBV11-1	TRBJ2-5	.	TRBD2	TGTGCCAGCAGCTTAGATGGGACAGTAAGCGGGGGGCCGTGGGAGACCCAGTACTTC	CASSLDGTVSGGPWETQYF
TRBV4-1	TRBJ1-2	.	.	TGCGCCAGCAGCCAAGGGGGGGTACCGCGGACGGGGAAGCGTGGCTACACCTTC	CASSQGGVPRTGKRGYTF
TRBV28	TRBJ1-3	.	TRBD1	TGTGCCAGCAGTTTATTTATACAGGGGAACTCTGGAAACACCATATATTTT	CASSLFIQGNSGNTIYF
TRBV18	TRBJ2-7	once	.	TGTGCCAGCTCACCACCGGCAAGGGGAGGCGAGCAGTACTTC	CASSPPARGGEQYF
TRBV20-1	TRBJ1-6	few	.	TGCAGTGCCGTCGGGGCCGCAGATAATTCACCCCTCCACTTT	CSAVGAADNSPLHF
TRBV20-1	TRBJ1-6	.	.	TGCAGTGCTAGAGGCCCCTCCTATAATTCACCCCTCCACTTT	CSARGPSYNSPLHF
TRBV12-3/TRBV12-4	TRBJ2-5	.	.	TGTGCCAGCAGTATTCCGGCCCAAGAGACCCAGTACTTC	CASSIPAQETQYF
TRBV7-2	TRBJ2-3	.	.	TGTGCCAGCAGCTTAGAACCTACCAGCGGAGATACGCAGTATTTT	CASSLEPTSGDTQYF
TRBV5-1	TRBJ1-3	.	.	TGCGCCAGCAGCTTGGATGCCAGGTCTTCTGGAAACACCATATATTTT	CASSLDARSSGNTIYF